The next 10 T cell receptor beta chains were all read from a single sample in a study of blood T cell repertoires in COVID-19 (dated by TCRdb to about 2020). Libraries were constructed by the immunoSEQ multiplex PCR assay. Sourced from immuneACCESS, this table was stored by TCRdb with only in-frame sequences that have V and J called. A share of the clones is absent; for the studies checked, an unresolved V gene accounts for under half, and the remainder has no known explanation. Recorded for this sample are around 210,000 clones; 88% of them occurred a single time. The ten largest make up over 15% of the sample. Sequencing was performed on peripheral blood. The receptors stem from a man aged 50 to 60 with COVID-19, enrolled during active disease.

The chain recombines TRBV28 with TRBJ2-3, with 12 bases lining up with TRBD2. CDR1 MDHEN and CDR2 SYDVKM come from the germline V gene. The CDR3 runs to 14 residues. J lost 1 base, V lost 8 bases, and 1 base had no gene match. Here the CDR3 DNA reads TGTGCCAGCCGACTAGCGGGGGGCACAGATACGCAGTATTTT. Its protein product is CASRLAGGTDTQYF.

The chain joins TRBV29-1 to TRBJ1-2, with a possible D match to TRBD1 (6 bases). Between the trimmed V and J ends, which lost 7 bases and 5 bases, there was a span of 14 bases. Germline V gene data show CDR1 as SQVTM and CDR2 as ANQGSEA. There are 12 residues in the CDR3. CDR3 nucleotides: TGCAGCGCTGACCGACAGGCGTATGGCTACACCTTC. It specifies CSADRQAYGYTF.

This chain joins TRBV19 and TRBJ1-6; 7 bases match TRBD1. The V and J ends lost 5 bases and 12 bases, in that order; junction bases with no gene match: 10. CDR1 is LNHDA, CDR2 SQIVND, per germline (reference sequence). This CDR3 has 14 amino acids. The CDR3 is CASSLERAGGPLHF. For the CDR3, the DNA is TGTGCCAGTAGTCTCGAACGGGCAGGGGGACCCCTCCACTTT.

The V and J genes are TRBV10-3 and TRBJ2-5; 8 nucleotides match TRBD1. The CDR3 has 13 residues. From germline, CDR1 is ENHRY and CDR2 SYGVKD. J was trimmed by 1 base and V by 8 bases; bases with no gene match: 3. The CDR3 sequence: CAIRTGPQETQYF. DNA of the CDR3: TGTGCCATCCGGACAGGGCCCCAAGAGACCCAGTACTTC.

This sequence joins TRBV9 and TRBJ2-3, with 9 bases aligning to TRBD2. The J segment lost 4 bases and the V segment lost 2 bases, leaving 8 bases of the junction unmatched. CDR3 length equals 16 residues. In germline, CDR1 is SGDLS, CDR2 YYNGEE. The CDR3 sequence is CASSVTGLALPDTQYF. CDR3 nucleotide sequence: TGTGCCAGCAGCGTTACGGGACTAGCCCTTCCAGATACGCAGTATTTT.

The rearrangement links TRBV7-9 to TRBJ2-5; unclear D gene. Trimming took off 5 bases at V and 5 bases at J, with 12 bases between the two ends. This CDR3 comprises 13 residues. Germline CDR1 SEHNR, CDR2 FQNEAQ (reference sequence). CDR3 loop: CASSPRRLETQYF. As DNA, the CDR3 is TGTGCCAGCAGCCCCAGGCGATTGGAGACCCAGTACTTC.

The chain carries TRBV2 and TRBJ1-4; D is uncertain. V was clipped by 1 base and J by 13 bases, with 10 bases between them. Germline-derived CDR1 and CDR2 are SNHLY and FYNNEI. The CDR3 sequence is 12 residues long. The CDR3 DNA sequence: TGTGCCAGCAGTGAAGACGGGGTGGGACTGTTTTTT. Translation: CASSEDGVGLFF.

The V gene is TRBV19, the J gene TRBJ2-7; perhaps TRBD1 as D (5 bases). The length of the CDR3 is 14 residues. Germline CDR1 reads LNHDA; CDR2 reads SQIVND (reference sequence). Trimming cost V 4 bases and J 3 bases, with 13 bases left between them. CDR3 nucleotide sequence: TGTGCCAGTAGTAGGGGCATCCCTCACTACGAGCAGTACTTC. Amino acid sequence: CASSRGIPHYEQYF.

The J gene is TRBJ2-1, the V gene TRBV7-2; TRBD2 matches at 9 bases. This CDR3 spans 20 amino acids. The germline CDR1 and CDR2 sequences are SGHTA and FQGNSA. After removal of 0 bases from V and 0 bases from J, the junction contained 12 bases not matched to a gene. The CDR3 DNA sequence: TGTGCCAGCAGCTTAGCGAGAGGCGGGAGGGCCTCAAGCTCCTACAATGAGCAGTTCTTC. The encoded protein is CASSLARGGRASSSYNEQFF.

The J gene is TRBJ2-1, the V gene TRBV9, with 7 bases aligning to TRBD1. The junction had 11 bases not matched to a gene; V was cut back by 0 bases and J by 8 bases. Germline V gives CDR1 SGDLS, CDR2 YYNGEE. This CDR3 region has 16 residues. This chain's CDR3 is CASSVASTGFIDEQFF. The CDR3 nucleotides read TGTGCCAGCAGCGTAGCTTCGACAGGGTTTATCGATGAGCAGTTCTTC.